This TCR beta chain is from a study of OX40 agonist ivuxolimab in advanced cancers. Profiling relied on immunoSEQ multiplex PCR, and the TCRdb table lists in-frame clones only, not all of them. The sample consists of around 33,000 clones, 82% of them appearing once. Study-level findings and limits: Average numbers of expanded clones were greater in CD8+ T cells than in CD4+. With doses of 0.1 to 3.0 mg/kg, CD4+ and CD8+ blood T cells had undergone clonal expansion by week 6. Among some nonresponders, normalized T-cell clonal expansion was also low.

Remarks on this clone: No antigen is known for it.

At baseline, cycle 4 day 1, and cycle 7 day 1, blood was sampled. The CDR3 loop spans 14 amino acids. V was clipped by 0 bases and J by 5 bases, with 10 bases between them. From germline, CDR1 is PRHDT and CDR2 FYEKMQ (reference sequence). The chain employs TRBV13 and TRBJ2-5; possibly TRBD2 for D (5 bases). The clonotype originates from an adult with an advanced solid tumor such as melanoma, head and neck, liver or kidney cancer. The sample consisted of CD4+ or CD8+ T cells sorted from blood, taken in a trial of the OX40 agonist ivuxolimab. Written as DNA, the CDR3 is TGTGCCAGCAGCTTAGGCGTCAGGAGGGAGACCCAGTACTTC. Amino acid sequence: CASSLGVRRETQYF.